Below, 32 T cell receptor beta chains from the same sample are listed, as sequenced in a study of T cells in Graves' hyperthyroidism and ophthalmopathy (dated by TCRdb to between 2019 and 2020). Libraries were built with multiplex PCR. Sequenced on an Illumina HiSeq 2000. The TCR beta CDR3 regions were amplified from RNA transcripts. For the first round of RT-PCR on the TCR CDR3, the HTBI primer set was used together with the Qiagen OneStep RT-PCR kit. TCRdb's own reprocessing of the public reads used fastp at Q25 and MiXCR and kept productive beta chains. Each entry merges the rows of one CDR3 protein and shows their most common DNA and genes. This sample has approximately 600,000 distinct CDR3 sequences in its table, and approximately 15% of those were observed once. The ten largest account for roughly 5.7% of the sample. The sequencing input was blood. The receptors stem from a woman aged 30 to 39 with Graves' hyperthyroidism that later progressed to Graves' ophthalmopathy.

Points on this clonotype: A read error is likely, as this CDR3 ends without the conserved phenylalanine or tryptophan. The limits of the CDR3 on the DNA are not certain, so only TCRdb's listed CDR3 is given. This chain connects TRBV20-1 to TRBJ2-1; TRBD1, as called in the table, went unchecked against the DNA. Ends included, the CDR3 has 15 residues. Per germline, CDR1 DFQATT and CDR2 SNEGSKA (reference sequence). This chain's CDR3 is CSARPGENPYKEQVI.

This clonotype was seen many times. The rearrangement links TRBV7-2 to TRBJ2-1, with D hard to call. Between the trimmed V and J ends, which lost 4 bases and 5 bases, there was a span of 9 bases. Germline loops: CDR1 SGHTA, CDR2 FQGNSA. The CDR3 has 13 amino acids. The CDR3 region is CASSSVWDNEQFF. The CDR3 DNA is TGTGCCAGCAGCTCCGTCTGGGACAATGAGCAGTTCTTC.

The chain is built from TRBV29-1 and TRBJ1-2; TRBD1 might be the D (5 bases). Germline V CDR1 and CDR2: SQVTM, ANQGSEA. V dropped 1 base and J dropped 4 bases, with 10 bases sitting between them. This CDR3 has 13 residues. The CDR3 reads CSVEAGGSYGYTF. The CDR3 coding sequence is TGCAGCGTTGAAGCCGGGGGAAGCTATGGCTACACCTTC.

About this clonotype: This may stem from a read error, because a much larger clone lies one nucleotide away. The rearrangement links TRBV12-3 or TRBV12-4 to TRBJ2-7; tentatively, D is TRBD1 (5 bases). The CDR3 is 12 residues long. Trimming cost V 7 bases and J 2 bases, with 9 bases left between them. CDR3 region: CASKQDAYEQYF. CDR3 in DNA: TGTGCCAGCAAACAGGATGCCTACGAGCAGTACTTC.

This clonotype was counted at least ten times. The V gene is TRBV15, the J gene TRBJ2-7, with 10 positions matching TRBD2. CDR1 and CDR2 (germline): LNHNV, YYDKDF (reference sequence). V lost 4 bases, J lost 2 bases, and 5 bases stayed unmatched. CDR3 length: 15 residues. The CDR3: CATSKGLAVTYEQYF. In DNA form, the CDR3 reads TGTGCCACCAGCAAAGGACTAGCGGTCACCTACGAGCAGTACTTC. The whole variable domain, remainder taken from reference TRBV15 and TRBJ2-7, is DAMVIQNPRYQVTQFGKPVTLSCSQTLNHNVMYWYQQKSSQAPKLLFHYYDKDFNNEADTPDNFQSRRPNTSFCFLDIRSPGLGDTAMYLCATSKGLAVTYEQYFGPGTRLTVT.

Comments on this clonotype: The CDR3 end shows no conserved phenylalanine or tryptophan, and so a read error is likely. CDR3 nucleotide sequence: TGTGCCAACAGTTCCAGGGTGTTAAGCTACGAGCAGTACTCC. Residues: CANSSRVLSYEQYS. The chain links TRBV6-2 or TRBV6-3 to TRBJ2-7, with D tentatively TRBD1 (5 bases). The CDR3 runs 14 residues. Germline loops: CDR1 MNHEY, CDR2 SVGEGT.

This clonotype was counted at least ten times. The CDR3: CASRGDSKNSPLHF. CDR3 DNA: TGTGCCAGCCGGGGGGACAGTAAAAATTCACCCCTCCACTTT. The chain is built from TRBV2 and TRBJ1-6; 7 bases map to TRBD1. CDR1 and CDR2 (germline): SNHLY, FYNNEI. V lost 8 bases to trimming and J lost 7 bases; unmatched junction nucleotides: 8. The CDR3 covers 14 residues.

This clonotype was seen ten or more times. The chain uses TRBV6-1 and TRBJ2-5; TRBD1 agrees at 12 bases. CDR3 length: 15 amino acids. With V trimmed by 8 bases and J by 4 bases, 8 bases remained unmatched. Germline loops: CDR1 MNHNS, CDR2 SASEGT. As DNA, the CDR3 is TGTGCCAGCTTAACCGGGACAGGGGGCGGAGAGACCCAGTACTTC. This sequence encodes CASLTGTGGGETQYF.

This clonotype was counted many times. The V and J genes are TRBV12-3 or TRBV12-4 and TRBJ1-1; 10 bases align to TRBD1. The CDR3 has 12 residues. Trimming at V came to 4 bases and at J to 12 bases, leaving 5 bases not matched to a gene. The CDR3: CASSSRTGGTFF. CDR3 DNA: TGTGCCAGCAGTTCGAGGACAGGGGGAACTTTCTTT.

To note about this clonotype: At one of its ends the junction is not consistent with the germline gene, which may arise from a read error. The chain has TRBV6-5 and TRBJ1-2; 9 nucleotides line up with TRBD1. The V gene's germline CDR1 is MNHEY and CDR2 SVGAGI. CDR3 length: 15 amino acids. The CDR3 nucleotides read TGTGTCAGCAGTTCCACCGGACAGGGGCGGTATGGCTACACCTTC. Its protein product is CVSSSTGQGRYGYTF.

The rearrangement joins TRBV9 to TRBJ1-4; D is unresolved. Deletions cut 0 bases from V and 0 bases from J, with 9 bases between. This CDR3 is 16 amino acids long. Germline V gene sequence: CDR1 SGDLS, CDR2 YYNGEE. DNA for the CDR3: TGTGCCAGCAGCGTAGAGGCGGCTGCAACTAATGAAAAACTGTTTTTT. Translation: CASSVEAAATNEKLFF.

The J gene is TRBJ2-7, the V gene TRBV11-2; D assignment may be TRBD1 or TRBD2 (6 bases each). Germline V CDR1 and CDR2: SGHAT, FQNNGV. This CDR3 contains 14 residues. V was cut by 3 bases and J by 4 bases, with 13 bases left in between. The CDR3 nucleotides read TGTGCCAGCAGCTTGAGGGGGGCAGATTACGAGCAGTACTTC. Its translation is CASSLRGADYEQYF.

Many counts were recorded for this clonotype. The J gene is TRBJ2-5, the V gene TRBV7-9; D gene unclear. Trimming took 6 bases from V and 1 from J, leaving 9 bases between them. Looked up from germline, CDR1 is SEHNR and CDR2 is FQNEAQ (reference sequence). This CDR3 region has 13 residues. The DNA of the CDR3 is TGTGCCAGCAGGCCCCAGATCCAAGAGACCCAGTACTTC. As protein: CASRPQIQETQYF.

This clonotype occurred many times. This chain uses TRBV18 with TRBJ2-1; 7 positions match TRBD2. Trimming at V came to 1 base and at J to 9 bases, leaving 9 bases not matched to a gene. In germline, CDR1 is KGHSH, CDR2 LQKENI. The CDR3 has 15 residues. The CDR3 DNA reads TGTGCCAGCTCACCACGACTGGGAGGGGATGGTGAGCAGTTCTTC. Encoded protein: CASSPRLGGDGEQFF.

Many counts were recorded for this clonotype. V is TRBV30 and J is TRBJ1-2; D gene unclear. The CDR3 has 11 residues. Germline V gene lookup returns CDR1 GTSNPN and CDR2 SVGIG (reference sequence). CDR3 DNA: TGTGTTGGGGATATTAACTATGGCTACACCTTC. Translating gives CVGDINYGYTF.

This rearrangement joins TRBV29-1 to TRBJ2-3, with TRBD2 matching 10 bases. CDR3 length: 13 residues. J gave up 4 bases and V 7 bases, and 5 bases lay outside the gene matches. Germline V gene lookup returns CDR1 SQVTM and CDR2 ANQGSEA. The DNA of the CDR3 is TGCAGCGCCCCTAGCGGGAGTGCAGATACGCAGTATTTT. Translated, it gives CSAPSGSADTQYF.

This clonotype was counted ten times or more. This chain connects TRBV2 to TRBJ2-7; D perhaps matches TRBD2 (5 bases). Trimming shortened V by 7 bases and J by 3 bases, and 13 bases separated the two germline ends. Germline V gene sequence: CDR1 SNHLY, CDR2 FYNNEI. The CDR3 is 13 residues long. The CDR3 DNA reads TGTGCCAGCATCCGGAAAGGGAGCTACGAGCAGTACTTC. Protein sequence: CASIRKGSYEQYF.

V usage is TRBV3-1 and J usage is TRBJ2-2; D ambiguous. CDR1 LGHDT and CDR2 YNNKEL come from the germline V gene (reference sequence). V shed 8 bases and J shed 6 bases, with 7 bases lying between them. The CDR3 consists of 11 residues. CDR3 amino acids: CASQVSGELFF. Here the CDR3 DNA reads TGTGCCAGCCAGGTTTCCGGGGAGCTGTTTTTT.

This clonotype was picked up many times. The rearrangement joins TRBV5-1 to TRBJ2-5; D is possibly TRBD1 or TRBD2 (5 bases each). The CDR3 is 15 amino acids. V was clipped by 0 bases and J by 2 bases, with 11 bases between them. CDR1 is SGHRS and CDR2 is YFSETQ in the germline V gene. The CDR3 loop is CASSLEGTEQETQYF. The CDR3, as DNA: TGCGCCAGCAGCTTGGAAGGGACGGAACAAGAGACCCAGTACTTC.

This clonotype was seen ten or more times. This chain uses TRBV7-3 with TRBJ2-5; 12 positions match TRBD2. With 1 base clipped from V and 2 bases from J, the junction kept 5 bases outside the gene matches. Germline CDR1 is SGHTA and CDR2 is FQGTGA. The CDR3 extends over 17 amino acids. The CDR3 DNA reads as TGTGCCAGCAGCTTAAGGGCGGGGACTAGCGGGCAAGAGACCCAGTACTTC. This encodes CASSLRAGTSGQETQYF.

As regards this clonotype: Since a much larger clone is just one base distant, this may be a read error. The CDR3, as DNA: TGCAGTGCTAGAGATTCAAGCGGGTGGTACCAAGCGACCCAGTACTTC. Its translation: CSARDSSGWYQATQYF. J is TRBJ2-5 and V is TRBV20-1, with D perhaps matching TRBD2 (6 bases). The CDR3 loop spans 16 amino acids. The V gene's germline CDR1 is DFQATT and CDR2 SNEGSKA (reference sequence).

V usage is TRBV7-9 and J usage is TRBJ2-5; 8 positions agree with TRBD2. Per germline, CDR1 SEHNR and CDR2 FQNEAQ (reference sequence). V lost 0 bases, J lost 12 bases, and 6 bases stayed unmatched. The CDR3 runs 13 residues. The CDR3 DNA is TGTGCCAGCAGCTTAGCGCAAGCGGGAGAAAAGTACTTC. It is translated as CASSLAQAGEKYF.

For this clonotype: This may be a read error: a much more frequent sequence differs by one nucleotide. This chain joins TRBV5-1 and TRBJ1-2, with TRBD1 matching 8 bases. The CDR3 consists of 15 residues. J was trimmed by 4 bases and V by 4 bases; bases with no gene match: 9. Germline CDR1 and CDR2: SGHRS and YFSETQ. CDR3 in DNA: TGCGCCAGCAGCCTGGGACAGGAGGCGATCTATGGCTACACCTTC. Translation: CASSLGQEAIYGYTF.

The sample holds a few counts of this clonotype. V and J are TRBV3-1 and TRBJ1-1; unclear D gene. CDR1 is LGHDT and CDR2 is YNNKEL in the germline V gene (reference sequence). V gave up 7 bases and J gave up 0 bases, with 9 bases separating them. This CDR3 is 13 amino acids long. Here the CDR3 reads CASTQAMNTEAFF. DNA of the CDR3: TGTGCCAGCACCCAGGCGATGAACACTGAAGCTTTCTTT. Full variable domain (missing parts from reference TRBV3-1 and TRBJ1-1): DTAVSQTPKYLVTQMGNDKSIKCEQNLGHDTMYWYKQDSKKFLKIMFSYNNKELIINETVPNRFSPKSPDKAHLNLHINSLELGDSAVYFCASTQAMNTEAFFGQGTRLTVV.

This clonotype was found many times. This rearrangement joins TRBV20-1 to TRBJ2-5; a possible D gene is TRBD2 (5 bases). Germline loops: CDR1 DFQATT, CDR2 SNEGSKA (reference sequence). With 3 bases removed from V and 3 bases from J, the gap between germline ends came to 11 bases. This CDR3 is 13 amino acids long. The CDR3 coding sequence is TGCAGTGCTAGTGACTACCCTGAAGAGACCCAGTACTTC. Translated: CSASDYPEETQYF.

This clonotype came up many times. The rearrangement uses TRBV30 and TRBJ2-1; 7 bases map to TRBD1. V gave up 2 bases and J gave up 6 bases; unmatched junction bases: 10. The CDR3 has 15 amino acids. Germline V gene data show CDR1 as GTSNPN and CDR2 as SVGIG (reference sequence). The CDR3 DNA reads as TGTGCCTGGAGTTCGAACGACAGGGCTGGCAATGAGCAGTTCTTC. As protein: CAWSSNDRAGNEQFF.

This clonotype was observed a few times. V usage is TRBV28 and J usage is TRBJ2-7; the D call may be TRBD1 or TRBD2 (5 bases each). Trimming took 4 bases from V and 9 from J, leaving 25 bases between them. The CDR3 consists of 16 residues. The germline V gene has CDR1 MDHEN and CDR2 SYDVKM. The CDR3 is CASSSVGAGGTTGQYF. The CDR3, as DNA: TGTGCCAGCAGTTCGGTAGGGGCGGGTGGTACTACGGGGCAGTACTTC.

The chain recombines TRBV19 with TRBJ2-7, with D unresolved. Trimming stripped 6 bases from V and 3 bases from J, with 12 bases between. CDR3 length: 13 residues. Per the germline V gene, CDR1 is LNHDA and CDR2 is SQIVND (reference sequence). The CDR3 nucleotides read TGTGCCAGTAGAAACGTCGCTAGCTACGAGCAGTACTTC. It encodes CASRNVASYEQYF. Variable domain in full (rest from reference TRBV19 and TRBJ2-7): DGGITQSPKYLFRKEGQNVTLSCEQNLNHDAMYWYRQDPGQGLRLIYYSQIVNDFQKGDIAEGYSVSREKKESFPLTVTSAQKNPTAFYLCASRNVASYEQYFGPGTRLTVT.

The chain uses TRBV5-1 and TRBJ2-5, with a tentative D call TRBD1 (6 bases). Germline CDR1 and CDR2: SGHRS and YFSETQ. The CDR3 loop spans 14 amino acids. Trimming shortened V by 4 bases and J by 2 bases, and 12 bases separated the two germline ends. CDR3: CASSPTGTQETQYF. In DNA, the CDR3 is TGCGCCAGCAGCCCGACGGGGACACAAGAGACCCAGTACTTC.

The sample holds many counts of this clonotype. This chain links TRBV6-4 with TRBJ2-6; D is uncertain. The V end was cut by 3 bases, the J end by 0 bases, with 12 bases between. The germline CDR1 and CDR2 sequences are MRHNA and SNTAGT. This CDR3 has 17 residues. In nucleotides, the CDR3 is TGTGCCAGCAGTGAATCGACGCAGGACTCTGGGGCCAACGTCCTGACTTTC. This encodes CASSESTQDSGANVLTF.

On this clonotype: Since a much larger clone is just one base distant, this may be a read error. The V call is TRBV19, the J call TRBJ2-3; D is unresolved. CDR1 LNHDA and CDR2 SQIVND come from the germline V gene (reference sequence). There are 13 residues in the CDR3. CDR3 in DNA: TGTGCCAGTAGTATACCCCCGTTGGATACGCGGTATTTT. It specifies CASSIPPLDTRYF.

The table lists this clonotype with a few counts. Sequence at one end of the junction differs from germline and may be a read error. V gene TRBV2 combines with J gene TRBJ2-7; 11 bases agree with TRBD2. CDR3 length: 14 amino acids. From germline, CDR1 is SNHLY and CDR2 FYNNEI. The CDR3 here is CASRLAGGPYERYF. CDR3 coding DNA: TGTGCCAGCAGATTAGCGGGAGGGCCCTACGAGCGGTACTTC.